Each of the 25 T cell receptor beta chains below was sequenced from the same sample in a study of blood T cell repertoires in COVID-19. Produced via immunoSEQ multiplex PCR; TCRdb's table is partial and in-frame only. The table lists around 99,000 clones, 75% to 95% of them singletons. The sample taken for sequencing was peripheral blood. These receptors were taken from a young woman with acute or convalescent COVID-19.

This clone is a singleton in its sample. This sample also contains other DNA sequences that code for the same CDR3. The chain joins TRBV20-1 to TRBJ1-2; D is undetermined. CDR3 length equals 11 residues. CDR1 is DFQATT, CDR2 SNEGSKA, per germline (reference sequence). Trimming took off 6 bases at V and 3 bases at J, with 8 bases between the two ends. This CDR3 reads CSAPPDYGYTF. The CDR3 DNA reads TGCAGTGCCCCCCCGGACTATGGCTACACCTTC.

This clone was detected once. The chain has TRBV3-1 (or the pseudogene TRBV3-2) and TRBJ1-1; D might be TRBD1 (5 bases). From germline, CDR1 is LGHDT and CDR2 YNNKEL (reference sequence). This CDR3 contains 13 residues. The V and J ends lost 4 bases and 6 bases respectively, with 12 bases between them. CDR3 in amino acids: CASSPAGIPEAFF. Written as DNA, the CDR3 is TGTGCCAGCAGCCCTGCAGGGATTCCTGAAGCTTTCTTT.

The V and J genes are TRBV9 and TRBJ1-2; D may be TRBD1 (6 bases). V dropped 2 bases and J dropped 3 bases, with 14 bases sitting between them. This CDR3 has 15 residues. CDR1 and CDR2 from the germline V gene are SGDLS and YYNGEE. The DNA of the CDR3 is TGTGCCAGCAGCGTCGGGGGCCGGGGGGACTATGGCTACACCTTC. It codes for CASSVGGRGDYGYTF.

The V gene is TRBV3-1 (or the pseudogene TRBV3-2), the J gene TRBJ2-2; D gene uncertain. CDR1 is LGHDT and CDR2 is YNNKEL in the germline V gene (reference sequence). V shed 0 bases and J shed 1 base, with 3 bases lying between them. This CDR3 has 14 residues. The CDR3 loop reads CASSQDRNTGELFF. In nucleotides, the CDR3 is TGTGCCAGCAGCCAAGACAGGAACACCGGGGAGCTGTTTTTT.

J is TRBJ2-3 and V is TRBV7-2; the D gene is possibly TRBD1 (5 bases). This CDR3 spans 15 amino acids. The ends were cut back, 4 bases at V and 0 bases at J, with 11 bases in the middle. Germline V gene data show CDR1 as SGHTA and CDR2 as FQGNSA. In DNA form, the CDR3 reads TGTGCCAGCAGCTCCGACAGCCATAGCACAGATACGCAGTATTTT. Encoded protein: CASSSDSHSTDTQYF. Supplemented by reference TRBV7-2 and TRBJ2-3, the full variable domain reads GAGVSQSPSNKVTEKGKDVELRCDPISGHTALYWYRQSLGQGLEFLIYFQGNSAPDKSGLPSDRFSAERTGGSVSTLTIQRTQQEDSAVYLCASSSDSHSTDTQYFGPGTRLTVL.

The V and J genes are TRBV7-6 and TRBJ2-3, with 7 bases matching TRBD2. Trimming cost V 1 base and J 1 base; bases outside gene matches: 8. Germline CDR1 SGHVS, CDR2 FNYEAQ. The CDR3 totals 17 residues. CDR3 in DNA: TGTGCCAGCAGCTTAGGGCTTGTCGGGAGGCGCACAGATACGCAGTATTTT. Translation gives CASSLGLVGRRTDTQYF.

This chain's CDR3 is CASTIRDSGNTIYF. CDR3 DNA sequence: TGTGCCAGCACCATCAGGGACTCTGGAAACACCATATATTTT. The gene calls are TRBV28 and TRBJ1-3; TRBD1 might be the D (5 bases). The CDR3 consists of 14 residues. The ends were cut back, 7 bases at V and 0 bases at J, with 10 bases in the middle. Germline V gene lookup returns CDR1 MDHEN and CDR2 SYDVKM.

V gene TRBV12-5 combines with J gene TRBJ1-5; D uncertain. This CDR3 spans 18 amino acids. V was clipped by 0 bases and J by 4 bases, with 19 bases between them. Germline loops: CDR1 LGHNT, CDR2 FRNRAP. The CDR3 region has the DNA TGTGCTAGTGGTTTGGTCGGTAAGGAGTCCCTACGGAATCAGCCCCAGCATTTT. Amino acid sequence: CASGLVGKESLRNQPQHF.

The chain carries TRBV27 and TRBJ2-6; the D is unclear. This CDR3 is built from 14 residues. The germline gives CDR1 MNHEY, CDR2 SMNVEV (reference sequence). Trimming removed 3 bases from V and 2 bases from J, with 5 bases in between. The DNA for the CDR3 is TGTGCCAGCAGTTTCCTTGCTGGGGCCAACGTCCTGACTTTC. This gives the protein CASSFLAGANVLTF.

The rearrangement joins TRBV7-8 to TRBJ1-1; the match to TRBD1 covers 8 bases. Germline-derived CDR1 and CDR2 are SGHVS and FQNEAQ. With V trimmed by 0 bases and J by 7 bases, 4 bases remained unmatched. The CDR3 totals 14 residues. Here the CDR3 reads CASSLAGTGLEAFF. CDR3 nucleotide sequence: TGTGCCAGCAGCTTAGCCGGGACAGGCCTTGAAGCTTTCTTT. Full variable domain (remainder filled in from reference TRBV7-8 and TRBJ1-1): GAGVSQSPRYKVAKRGQDVALRCDPISGHVSLFWYQQALGQGPEFLTYFQNEAQLDKSGLPSDRFFAERPEGSVSTLKIQRTQQEDSAVYLCASSLAGTGLEAFFGQGTRLTVV.

This chain uses TRBV14 with TRBJ1-1; D might be TRBD1 (5 bases). This CDR3 comprises 13 residues. Germline V gene lookup returns CDR1 SGHDN and CDR2 FVKESK. V shed 4 bases and J shed 7 bases, with 13 bases lying between them. CDR3 sequence (DNA): TGTGCCAGCAGCCTAAATTCGGGGGTTGAAGCTTTCTTT. This translates into CASSLNSGVEAFF. The full variable domain, completed using reference TRBV14 and TRBJ1-1, is EAGVTQFPSHSVIEKGQTVTLRCDPISGHDNLYWYRRVMGKEIKFLLHFVKESKQDESGMPNNRFLAERTGGTYSTLKVQPAELEDSGVYFCASSLNSGVEAFFGQGTRLTVV.

The chain is built from TRBV6-2 or TRBV6-3 and TRBJ1-1; 7 bases line up with TRBD1. Germline V gives CDR1 MNHEY, CDR2 SVGEGT. The V segment lost 5 bases and the J segment 7 bases; nucleotides outside the gene matches: 10. This CDR3 region has 14 residues. Written as DNA, the CDR3 is TGTGCCAGCAGTACAAAGACAGGGTTGGGTGAAGCTTTCTTT. Amino acid sequence: CASSTKTGLGEAFF.

The V gene is TRBV30, the J gene TRBJ1-5; maybe TRBD1 (5 bases). CDR3 size: 15 residues. Germline V gene lookup returns CDR1 GTSNPN and CDR2 SVGIG (reference sequence). Trimming removed 3 bases at V and 3 bases at J, with 15 bases between. CDR3 amino acids: CAWSFQGIPNQPQHF. The CDR3 DNA reads as TGTGCCTGGAGCTTCCAGGGAATCCCCAATCAGCCCCAGCATTTT.

The chain has TRBV4-3 and TRBJ2-1; D unclear. The germline gives CDR1 LGHNA, CDR2 YSLEER. This CDR3 has 12 residues. Trimming pared 4 bases from V and 5 bases from J, leaving 6 bases between. The CDR3 here is CASSRLNNEQFF. DNA of the CDR3: TGCGCCAGCAGCCGTCTAAACAATGAGCAGTTCTTC.

DNA for the CDR3: TGTGCCAGCAGCCCCGCGGGGACTACCCCGGGGTACGAGCAGTACTTC. This sequence encodes CASSPAGTTPGYEQYF. J is TRBJ2-7 and V is TRBV7-2; 7 bases match TRBD2. This CDR3 comprises 16 residues. Germline assignment: CDR1 SGHTA and CDR2 FQGNSA. Trimming at V came to 5 bases and at J to 4 bases, leaving 14 bases not matched to a gene. The whole variable domain, remainder taken from reference TRBV7-2 and TRBJ2-7, is GAGVSQSPSNKVTEKGKDVELRCDPISGHTALYWYRQSLGQGLEFLIYFQGNSAPDKSGLPSDRFSAERTGGSVSTLTIQRTQQEDSAVYLCASSPAGTTPGYEQYFGPGTRLTVT.

The chain combines TRBV29-1 with TRBJ1-1; D is uncertain. Germline V lookup: CDR1 SQVTM, CDR2 ANQGSEA. The length of the CDR3 is 12 residues. Trimming removed 5 bases at V and 2 bases at J, with 9 bases between. CDR3 residues: CSVPAGNTEAFF. The CDR3 DNA is TGCAGCGTTCCGGCGGGAAACACTGAAGCTTTCTTT.

This sequence joins TRBV19 and TRBJ1-1, with a weak D call TRBD1 (6 bases). Germline CDR1 and CDR2: LNHDA and SQIVND (reference sequence). The V gene lost 3 bases and the J gene lost 0 bases, with 11 bases spanning the gap. The CDR3 covers 15 residues. CDR3 sequence: CASSIPDRLNTEAFF. The CDR3 coding sequence is TGTGCCAGTAGTATCCCCGACAGGTTGAACACTGAAGCTTTCTTT.

The J gene is TRBJ2-1, the V gene TRBV24-1; D not resolved. The V end lost 6 bases, the J end lost 0 bases, and 14 bases lay between the germline ends. Germline V gene lookup returns CDR1 KGHDR and CDR2 SFDVKD. The CDR3 loop spans 16 amino acids. The CDR3 loop reads CATSPRVLASYNEQFF. CDR3 bases: TGTGCCACCAGTCCCCGGGTGCTGGCCTCCTACAATGAGCAGTTCTTC.

The chain employs TRBV7-2 and TRBJ1-3, with D possibly matching TRBD1 (6 bases). The CDR3 loop spans 16 amino acids. V was trimmed by 1 base and J by 0 bases, leaving 10 bases between them. Germline CDR1 reads SGHTA; CDR2 reads FQGNSA. The CDR3 DNA reads TGTGCCAGCAGCTTAGAGGGGGGGTACTCTGGAAACACCATATATTTT. Amino acid sequence: CASSLEGGYSGNTIYF. Supplemented by reference TRBV7-2 and TRBJ1-3, the full variable domain reads GAGVSQSPSNKVTEKGKDVELRCDPISGHTALYWYRQSLGQGLEFLIYFQGNSAPDKSGLPSDRFSAERTGGSVSTLTIQRTQQEDSAVYLCASSLEGGYSGNTIYFGEGSWLTVV.

This sequence joins TRBV4-3 and TRBJ1-1; D possibly corresponds to TRBD1 (6 bases). The V and J ends lost 0 bases and 5 bases respectively, with 16 bases between them. The CDR3 runs 16 residues. Germline assignment: CDR1 LGHNA and CDR2 YSLEER. DNA of the CDR3: TGCGCCAGCAGCCAAGATCGATCAGGGGCTAAGACTGAAGCTTTCTTT. This codes for CASSQDRSGAKTEAFF.

The gene calls are TRBV24-1 and TRBJ1-3, with TRBD1 identical over 7 bases. The length of the CDR3 is 16 residues. From germline, CDR1 is KGHDR and CDR2 SFDVKD. Trimming cost V 3 bases and J 1 base; bases outside gene matches: 5. Here the CDR3 reads CATSDPLDRSGNTIYF. The CDR3 nucleotides read TGTGCCACCAGTGATCCCCTGGACAGGTCTGGAAACACCATATATTTT.

The J gene is TRBJ2-6, the V gene TRBV28, with a weak D call TRBD1 (6 bases). The V gene lost 3 bases and the J gene lost 0 bases, with 12 bases spanning the gap. The CDR3 covers 17 residues. Germline V gene data show CDR1 as MDHEN and CDR2 as SYDVKM. CDR3 region: CASSFSGAFSGANVLTF. Here the CDR3 DNA reads TGTGCCAGCAGTTTCTCAGGGGCCTTCTCTGGGGCCAACGTCCTGACTTTC.

In the case of this clone: At one end the junction does not follow the germline gene, possibly because of a read error. This sequence joins TRBV7-7 and TRBJ2-1; D might be TRBD1 (5 bases). Germline CDR1 and CDR2: SSHAT and FNYEAQ (reference sequence). The CDR3 is made up of 13 amino acids. The CDR3 DNA reads as TGTGCTAGCAGCAGAGACAGTTACAATGAGCAGTTCTTC. This codes for CASSRDSYNEQFF. The entire variable domain, with the rest obtained from reference TRBV7-7 and TRBJ2-1, is as follows: GAGVSQSPRYKVTKRGQDVTLRCDPISSHATLYWYQQALGQGPEFLTYFNYEAQPDKSGLPSDRFSAERPEGSISTLTIQRTEQRDSAMYRCASSRDSYNEQFFGPGTRLTVL.

The J gene is TRBJ1-2, the V gene TRBV19; TRBD1 matches 10 bases. The CDR3 runs 13 residues. The trim removed 10 bases at V and 5 bases at J, leaving 7 bases unmatched. The germline CDR1 and CDR2 sequences are LNHDA and SQIVND (reference sequence). This CDR3 is CATSTGGFYGYTF. In DNA form, the CDR3 reads TGTGCCACTTCGACAGGGGGCTTTTATGGCTACACCTTC.

The V and J genes are TRBV10-3 and TRBJ1-2; D is undetermined. CDR1 ENHRY and CDR2 SYGVKD come from the germline V gene. Deletions cut 7 bases from V and 2 bases from J, with 17 bases between. This CDR3 has 15 residues. CDR3 in amino acids: CAITGSNGSNYGYTF. In nucleotides, the CDR3 is TGTGCCATCACGGGTTCTAACGGATCCAACTATGGCTACACCTTC.